The entry below gives a single T cell receptor (beta chain) sequence along with its context. Repertoires were generated with immunoSEQ multiplex PCR, while TCRdb's copy carries only in-frame clones and drops some. This sample has more than 60,000 clones, with 90% to 95% found just once. The sample belongs to a study of blood T cell repertoires in COVID-19. Trimming cost V 7 bases and J 7 bases; bases outside gene matches: 11. Germline-derived CDR1 and CDR2 are SEHNR and FQNEAQ (reference sequence). The CDR3 runs 14 residues. Sequences were obtained from peripheral blood. The chain employs TRBV7-9 and TRBJ1-2, with 8 bases that match TRBD1. This TCR derives from a human donor in a cohort sampled during active COVID-19. The CDR3 region has the DNA TGTGCCAGCAACTTCGGACAGGGCCCGCTTGGCTACACCTTC. Its protein is CASNFGQGPLGYTF.